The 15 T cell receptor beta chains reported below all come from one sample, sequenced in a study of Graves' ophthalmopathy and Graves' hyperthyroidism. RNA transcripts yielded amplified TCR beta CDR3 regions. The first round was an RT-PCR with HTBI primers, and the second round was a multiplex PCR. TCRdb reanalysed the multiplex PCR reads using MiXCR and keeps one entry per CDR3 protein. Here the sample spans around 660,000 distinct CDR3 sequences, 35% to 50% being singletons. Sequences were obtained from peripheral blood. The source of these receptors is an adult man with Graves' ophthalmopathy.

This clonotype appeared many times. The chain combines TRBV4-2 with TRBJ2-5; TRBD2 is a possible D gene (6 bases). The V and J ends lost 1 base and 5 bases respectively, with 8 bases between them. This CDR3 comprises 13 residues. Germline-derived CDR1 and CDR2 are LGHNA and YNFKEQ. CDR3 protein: CASSQARGETQYF. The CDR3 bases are TGTGCCAGCAGCCAAGCCCGGGGGGAGACCCAGTACTTC.

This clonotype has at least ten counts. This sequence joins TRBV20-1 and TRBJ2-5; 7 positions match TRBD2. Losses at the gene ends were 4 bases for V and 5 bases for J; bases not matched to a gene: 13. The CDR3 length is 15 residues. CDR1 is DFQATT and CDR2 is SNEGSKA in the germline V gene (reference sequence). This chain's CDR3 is CSATTSATGLETQYF. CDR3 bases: TGCAGTGCTACTACTAGCGCTACGGGCCTGGAGACCCAGTACTTC.

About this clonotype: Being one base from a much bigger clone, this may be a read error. The CDR3 sequence: CSARMERFSAEQYF. The DNA for the CDR3 is TGCAGTGCTAGGATGGAGCGGTTTTCGGCCGAGCAGTACTTC. This rearrangement joins TRBV20-1 to TRBJ2-7; D is perhaps TRBD2 (5 bases). The CDR3 is made up of 14 amino acids. Trimming left V 3 bases short and J 6 bases short, with 18 bases between. Germline assignment: CDR1 DFQATT and CDR2 SNEGSKA (reference sequence).

CDR3 bases: TGTGCCAGCAGTGAAAGGGGATCGGCTGGGGCCAACGTCCTGACTTTC. Its translation: CASSERGSAGANVLTF. This rearrangement joins TRBV2 to TRBJ2-6; tentative D call: TRBD1 (5 bases). The CDR3 covers 16 residues. Germline values: CDR1 SNHLY, CDR2 FYNNEI. V was trimmed by 2 bases and J by 2 bases, leaving 10 bases between them. Together with reference TRBV2 and TRBJ2-6, the CDR3 gives the full variable domain: EPEVTQTPSHQVTQMGQEVILRCVPISNHLYFYWYRQILGQKVEFLVSFYNNEISEKSEIFDDQFSVERPDGSNFTLKIRSTKLEDSAMYFCASSERGSAGANVLTFGAGSRLTVL.

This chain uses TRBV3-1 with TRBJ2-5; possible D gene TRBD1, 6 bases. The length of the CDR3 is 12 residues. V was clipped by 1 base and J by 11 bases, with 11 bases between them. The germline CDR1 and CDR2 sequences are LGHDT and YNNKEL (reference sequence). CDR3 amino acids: CASSQGFGTQYF. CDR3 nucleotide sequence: TGTGCCAGCAGCCAAGGATTTGGGACACAGTACTTC.

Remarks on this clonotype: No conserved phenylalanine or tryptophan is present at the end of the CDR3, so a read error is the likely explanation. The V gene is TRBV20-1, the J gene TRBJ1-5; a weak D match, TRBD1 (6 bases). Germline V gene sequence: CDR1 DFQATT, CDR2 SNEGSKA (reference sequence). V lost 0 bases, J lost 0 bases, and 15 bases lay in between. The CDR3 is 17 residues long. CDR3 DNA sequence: TGCAGTGCTAGAGAGGCAGGGGATGGGTATAGCAATCAGCCCCAGCATTGT. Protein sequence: CSAREAGDGYSNQPQHC.

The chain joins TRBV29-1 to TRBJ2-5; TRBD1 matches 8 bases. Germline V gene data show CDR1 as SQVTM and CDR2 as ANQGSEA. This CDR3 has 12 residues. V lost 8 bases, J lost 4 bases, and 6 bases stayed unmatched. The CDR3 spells CSFGQGGETQYF. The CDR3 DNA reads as TGCAGCTTTGGACAGGGAGGAGAGACCCAGTACTTC.

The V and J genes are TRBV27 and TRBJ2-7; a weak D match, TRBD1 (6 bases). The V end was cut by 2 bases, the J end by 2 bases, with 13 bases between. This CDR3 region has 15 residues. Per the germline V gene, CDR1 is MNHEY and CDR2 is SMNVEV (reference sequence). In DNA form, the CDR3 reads TGTGCCAGCAGTTTAATGGGGACACAAACCTACGAGCAGTACTTC. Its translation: CASSLMGTQTYEQYF.

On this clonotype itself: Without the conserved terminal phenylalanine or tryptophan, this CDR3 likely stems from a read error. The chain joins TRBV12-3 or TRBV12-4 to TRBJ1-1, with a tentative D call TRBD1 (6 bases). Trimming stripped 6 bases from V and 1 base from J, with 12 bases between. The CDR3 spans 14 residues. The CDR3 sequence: CASSPGQTNTEAFL. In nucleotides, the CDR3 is TGTGCCAGCAGCCCCGGACAGACGAACACTGAAGCTTTCCTT.

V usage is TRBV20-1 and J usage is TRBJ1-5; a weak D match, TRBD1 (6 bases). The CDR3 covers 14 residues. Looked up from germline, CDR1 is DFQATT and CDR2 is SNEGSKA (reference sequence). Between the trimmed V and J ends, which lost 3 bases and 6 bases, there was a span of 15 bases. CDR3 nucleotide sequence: TGCAGTGCTAGGTCCTTCGGGGGCGGTCAGCCCCAGCATTTT. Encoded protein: CSARSFGGGQPQHF.

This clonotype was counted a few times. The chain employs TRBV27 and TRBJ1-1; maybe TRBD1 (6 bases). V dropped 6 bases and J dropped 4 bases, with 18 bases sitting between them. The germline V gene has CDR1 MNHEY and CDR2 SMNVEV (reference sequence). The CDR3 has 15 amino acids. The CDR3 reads CASSAYQGWTTEAFF. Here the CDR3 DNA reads TGTGCCAGCAGCGCATACCAGGGGTGGACCACTGAAGCTTTCTTT.

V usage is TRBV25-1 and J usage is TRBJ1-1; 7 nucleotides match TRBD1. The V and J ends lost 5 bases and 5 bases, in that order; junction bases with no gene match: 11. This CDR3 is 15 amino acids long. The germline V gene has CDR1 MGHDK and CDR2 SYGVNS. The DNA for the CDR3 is TGTGCCAGCAGTCCTCGACAGGGTGTCACGACTGAAGCTTTCTTT. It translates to CASSPRQGVTTEAFF.

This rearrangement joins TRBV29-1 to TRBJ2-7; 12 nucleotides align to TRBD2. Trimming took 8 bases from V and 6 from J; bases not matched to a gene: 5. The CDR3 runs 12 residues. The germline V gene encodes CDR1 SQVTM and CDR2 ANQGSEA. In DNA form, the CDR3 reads TGCAGCCCGGGACTAGCGGGTGGCGAGCAGTACTTC. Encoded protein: CSPGLAGGEQYF.

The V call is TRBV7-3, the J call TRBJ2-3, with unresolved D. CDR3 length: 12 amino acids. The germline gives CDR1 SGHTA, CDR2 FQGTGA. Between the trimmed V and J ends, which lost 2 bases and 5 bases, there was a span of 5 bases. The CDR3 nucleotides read TGTGCCAGCAGCTTAGTAAAAGATACGCAGTATTTT. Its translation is CASSLVKDTQYF.

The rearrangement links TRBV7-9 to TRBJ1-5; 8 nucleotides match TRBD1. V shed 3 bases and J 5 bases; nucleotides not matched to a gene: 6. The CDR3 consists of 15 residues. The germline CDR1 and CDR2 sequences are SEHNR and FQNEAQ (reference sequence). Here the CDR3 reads CASSFYLTGDQPQHF. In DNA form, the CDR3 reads TGTGCCAGCAGCTTTTACCTGACAGGGGATCAGCCCCAGCATTTT.